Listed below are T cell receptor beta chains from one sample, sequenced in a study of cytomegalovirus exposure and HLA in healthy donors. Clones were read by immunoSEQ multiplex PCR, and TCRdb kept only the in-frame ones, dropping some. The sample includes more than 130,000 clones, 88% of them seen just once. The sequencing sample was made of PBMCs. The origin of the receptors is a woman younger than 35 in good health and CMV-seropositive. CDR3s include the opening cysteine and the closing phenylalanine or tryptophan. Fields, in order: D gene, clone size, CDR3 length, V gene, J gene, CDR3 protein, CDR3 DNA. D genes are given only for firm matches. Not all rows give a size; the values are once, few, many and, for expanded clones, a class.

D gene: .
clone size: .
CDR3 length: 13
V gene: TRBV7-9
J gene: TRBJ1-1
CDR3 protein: CASSWTGYTEAFF
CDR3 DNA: TGTGCCAGCAGCTGGACGGGATACACTGAAGCTTTCTTT

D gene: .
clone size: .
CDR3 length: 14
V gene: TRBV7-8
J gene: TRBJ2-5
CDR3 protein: CASSLSEVQETQYF
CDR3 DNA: TGTGCCAGCAGCTTATCAGAAGTCCAAGAGACCCAGTACTTC

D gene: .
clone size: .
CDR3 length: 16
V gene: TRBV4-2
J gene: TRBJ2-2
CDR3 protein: CASSQDVRGNTGELFF
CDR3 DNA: TGTGCCAGCAGCCAAGATGTAAGGGGGAACACCGGGGAGCTGTTTTTT

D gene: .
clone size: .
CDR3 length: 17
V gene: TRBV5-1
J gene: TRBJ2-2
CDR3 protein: CASSFGGNPLFPGELFF
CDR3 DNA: TGCGCCAGCAGCTTTGGGGGGAACCCACTTTTCCCCGGGGAGCTGTTTTTT

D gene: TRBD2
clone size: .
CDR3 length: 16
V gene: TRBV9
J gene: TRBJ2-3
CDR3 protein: CASSVPASGRSDTQYF
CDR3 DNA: TGTGCCAGCAGCGTCCCGGCTAGCGGGAGATCAGATACGCAGTATTTT

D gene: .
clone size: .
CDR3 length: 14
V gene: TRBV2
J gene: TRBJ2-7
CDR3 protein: CASSSQDSFGEQYF
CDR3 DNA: TGTGCCAGCAGTTCGCAGGACAGTTTCGGCGAGCAGTACTTC

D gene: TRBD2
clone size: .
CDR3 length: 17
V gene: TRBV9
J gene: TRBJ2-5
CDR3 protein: CASSAGLAGDAQETQYF
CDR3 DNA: TGTGCCAGCAGCGCCGGACTAGCGGGGGACGCACAAGAGACCCAGTACTTC

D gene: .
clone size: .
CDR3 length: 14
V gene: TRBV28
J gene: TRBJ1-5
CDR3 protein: CASRAAGSGQPQHF
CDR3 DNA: TGTGCCAGCAGGGCCGCGGGGTCGGGCCAGCCCCAGCATTTT

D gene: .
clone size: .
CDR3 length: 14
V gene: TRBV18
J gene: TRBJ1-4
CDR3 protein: CASSPGQYGEKLFF
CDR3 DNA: TGTGCCAGCTCACCAGGCCAGTATGGCGAAAAACTGTTTTTT

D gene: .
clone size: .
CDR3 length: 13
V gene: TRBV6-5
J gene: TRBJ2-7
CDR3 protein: CASSYRDSYEQYF
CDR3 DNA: TGTGCCAGCAGTTACCGGGACTCCTACGAGCAGTACTTC

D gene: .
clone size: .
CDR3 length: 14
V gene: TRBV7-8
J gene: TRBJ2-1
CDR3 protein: CASSRGGSYNEQFF
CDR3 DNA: TGTGCCAGCAGTAGGGGGGGCTCCTACAATGAGCAGTTCTTC

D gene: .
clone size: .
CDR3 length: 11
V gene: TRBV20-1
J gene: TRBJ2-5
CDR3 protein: CSARAEETQYF
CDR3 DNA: TGCAGTGCTAGAGCGGAAGAGACCCAGTACTTC

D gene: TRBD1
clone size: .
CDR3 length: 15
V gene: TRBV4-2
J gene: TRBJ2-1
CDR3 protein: CASRRTGTIPDEQFF
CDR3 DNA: TGTGCCAGCAGACGGACAGGGACCATCCCGGATGAGCAGTTCTTC

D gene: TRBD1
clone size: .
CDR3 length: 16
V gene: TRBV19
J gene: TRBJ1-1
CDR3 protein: CASSTPQGSTHTEAFF
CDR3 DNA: TGTGCCAGTAGTACCCCACAGGGGTCCACACACACTGAAGCTTTCTTT

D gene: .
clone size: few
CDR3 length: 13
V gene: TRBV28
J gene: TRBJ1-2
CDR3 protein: CASTNRVNYGYTF
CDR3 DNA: TGTGCCAGCACCAATCGGGTAAACTATGGCTACACCTTC

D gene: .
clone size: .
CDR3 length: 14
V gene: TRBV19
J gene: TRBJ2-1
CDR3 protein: CASRSLNSYNEQFF
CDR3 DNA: TGTGCCAGTAGAAGCCTCAACTCCTACAATGAGCAGTTCTTC

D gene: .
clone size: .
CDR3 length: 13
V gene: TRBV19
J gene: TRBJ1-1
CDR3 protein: CASSIRQNTEAFF
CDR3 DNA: TGTGCCAGTAGTATCCGACAGAACACTGAAGCTTTCTTT

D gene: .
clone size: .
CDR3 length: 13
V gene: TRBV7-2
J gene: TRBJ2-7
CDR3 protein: CASSLGQALEQYF
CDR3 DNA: TGTGCCAGCAGCTTAGGACAGGCCCTCGAGCAGTACTTC

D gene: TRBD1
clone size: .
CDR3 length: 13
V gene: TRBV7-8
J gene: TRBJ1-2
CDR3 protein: CASSFQGAHGYTF
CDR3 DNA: TGTGCCAGCAGCTTTCAGGGGGCGCATGGCTACACCTTC

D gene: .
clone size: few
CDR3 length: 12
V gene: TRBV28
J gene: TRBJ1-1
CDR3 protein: CASRSVNTEAFF
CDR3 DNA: TGTGCCAGCAGATCAGTAAACACTGAAGCTTTCTTT

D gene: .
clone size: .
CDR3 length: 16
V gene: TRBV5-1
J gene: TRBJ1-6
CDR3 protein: CASSETGSSYNSPLHF
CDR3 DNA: TGCGCCAGCAGCGAAACAGGGAGCTCCTATAATTCACCCCTCCACTTT

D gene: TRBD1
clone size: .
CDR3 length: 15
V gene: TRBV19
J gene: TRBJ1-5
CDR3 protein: CASSWDRGRDQPQHF
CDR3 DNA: TGTGCCAGTAGTTGGGACAGGGGGAGGGATCAGCCCCAGCATTTT

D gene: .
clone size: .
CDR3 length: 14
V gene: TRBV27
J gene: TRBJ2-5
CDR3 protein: CASSPLDFQETQYF
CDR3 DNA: TGTGCCAGCAGTCCTCTGGACTTTCAAGAGACCCAGTACTTC

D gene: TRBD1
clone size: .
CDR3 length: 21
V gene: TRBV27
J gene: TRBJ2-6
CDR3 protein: CASSLWWDSGRTYSGANVLTF
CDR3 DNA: TGTGCCAGCAGTTTATGGTGGGACAGCGGTAGAACCTACTCTGGGGCCAACGTCCTGACTTTC

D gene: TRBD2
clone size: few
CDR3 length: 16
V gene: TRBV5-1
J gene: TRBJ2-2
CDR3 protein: CASSSGLAGSTGELFF
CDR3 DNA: TGCGCCAGCAGCTCGGGACTAGCGGGGTCCACCGGGGAGCTGTTTTTT

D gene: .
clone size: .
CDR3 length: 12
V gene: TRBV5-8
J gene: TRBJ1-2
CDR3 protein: CASSLQGYGYTF
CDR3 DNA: TGTGCCAGCAGCTTACAGGGATATGGCTACACCTTC

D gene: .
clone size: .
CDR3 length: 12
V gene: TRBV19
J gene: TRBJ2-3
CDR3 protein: CASSIESDTQYF
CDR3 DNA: TGTGCCAGTAGTATCGAGTCGGATACGCAGTATTTT

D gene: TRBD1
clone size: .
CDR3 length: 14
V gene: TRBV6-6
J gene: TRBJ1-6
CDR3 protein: CASSLGTDNSPLHF
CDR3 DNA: TGTGCCAGCAGTTTAGGGACAGATAATTCACCCCTCCACTTT

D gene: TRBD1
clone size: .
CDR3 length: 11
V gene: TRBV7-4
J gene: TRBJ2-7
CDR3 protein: CASNKPGGEYF
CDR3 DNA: TGTGCCAGCAACAAACCAGGGGGCGAGTACTTC

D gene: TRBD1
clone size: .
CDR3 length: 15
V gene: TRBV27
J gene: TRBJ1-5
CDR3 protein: CASSLRGGGNQPQHF
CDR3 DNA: TGTGCCAGCAGTTTAAGAGGGGGCGGCAATCAGCCCCAGCATTTT

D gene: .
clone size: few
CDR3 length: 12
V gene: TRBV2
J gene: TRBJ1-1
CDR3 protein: CASSEDRLEAFF
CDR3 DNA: TGTGCCAGCAGTGAAGACAGGCTGGAAGCTTTCTTT

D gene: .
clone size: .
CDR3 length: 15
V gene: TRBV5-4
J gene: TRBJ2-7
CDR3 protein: CASSLGVAATYEQYF
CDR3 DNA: TGTGCCAGCAGCTTGGGCGTTGCAGCGACCTACGAGCAGTACTTC

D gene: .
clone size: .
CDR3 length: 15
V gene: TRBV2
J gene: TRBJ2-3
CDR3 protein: CASSAGNPGTDTQYF
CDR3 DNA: TGTGCCAGCAGTGCGGGAAATCCGGGGACAGATACGCAGTATTTT

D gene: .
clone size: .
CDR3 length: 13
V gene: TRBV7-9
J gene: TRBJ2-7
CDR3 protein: CASSRPGGSEQYF
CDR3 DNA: TGTGCCAGCAGCCGACCGGGGGGCAGCGAGCAGTACTTC

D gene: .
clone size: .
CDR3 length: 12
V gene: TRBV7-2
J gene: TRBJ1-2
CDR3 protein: CASSFRNYGYTF
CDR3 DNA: TGTGCCAGCAGCTTCCGTAACTATGGCTACACCTTC

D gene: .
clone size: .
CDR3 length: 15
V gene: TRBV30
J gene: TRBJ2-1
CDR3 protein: CAWSVHQGTYNEQFF
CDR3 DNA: TGTGCCTGGAGTGTACACCAGGGAACTTACAATGAGCAGTTCTTC

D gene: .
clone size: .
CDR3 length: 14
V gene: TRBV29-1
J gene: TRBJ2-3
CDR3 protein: CSVLGGTRTDTQYF
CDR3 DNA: TGCAGCGTTCTAGGGGGAACCCGCACAGATACGCAGTATTTT

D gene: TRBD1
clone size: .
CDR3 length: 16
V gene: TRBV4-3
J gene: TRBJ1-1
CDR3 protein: CASSQARGQGTPEAFF
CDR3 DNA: TGCGCCAGCAGCCAAGCCCGGGGACAGGGAACCCCTGAAGCTTTCTTT

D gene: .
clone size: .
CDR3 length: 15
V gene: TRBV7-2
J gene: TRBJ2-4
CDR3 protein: CASSLSWAPENIQYF
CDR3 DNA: TGTGCCAGCAGCTTATCGTGGGCGCCGGAAAACATTCAGTACTTC

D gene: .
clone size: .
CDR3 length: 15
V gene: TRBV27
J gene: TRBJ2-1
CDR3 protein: CASSPLARIYNEQFF
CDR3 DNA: TGTGCCAGCAGTCCTCTAGCGAGAATCTACAATGAGCAGTTCTTC

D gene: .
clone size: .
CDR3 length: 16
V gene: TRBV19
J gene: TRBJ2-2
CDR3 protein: CASSIVAGIGTGELFF
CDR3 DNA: TGTGCCAGTAGTATAGTGGCAGGGATAGGAACCGGGGAGCTGTTTTTT

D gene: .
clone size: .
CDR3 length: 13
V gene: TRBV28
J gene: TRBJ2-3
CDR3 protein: CAGSAASTDTQYF
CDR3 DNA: TGTGCCGGTAGCGCGGCTAGCACAGATACGCAGTATTTT

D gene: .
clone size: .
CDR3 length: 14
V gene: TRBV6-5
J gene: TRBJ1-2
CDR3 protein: CASTTSEVVYGYTF
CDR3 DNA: TGTGCCAGCACGACGAGCGAGGTTGTCTATGGCTACACCTTC

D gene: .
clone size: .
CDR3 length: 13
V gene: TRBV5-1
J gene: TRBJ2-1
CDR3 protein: CASTPRSYNEQFF
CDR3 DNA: TGCGCCAGCACCCCTCGTAGCTACAATGAGCAGTTCTTC

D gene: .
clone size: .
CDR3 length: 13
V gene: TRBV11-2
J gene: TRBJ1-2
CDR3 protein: CASSLDLVGGYTF
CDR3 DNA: TGTGCCAGCAGCTTAGATCTAGTTGGAGGCTACACCTTC

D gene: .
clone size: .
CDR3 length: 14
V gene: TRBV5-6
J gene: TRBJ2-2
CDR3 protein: CASSSPGWTGELFF
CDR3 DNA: TGTGCCAGCAGCTCTCCAGGCTGGACCGGGGAGCTGTTTTTT

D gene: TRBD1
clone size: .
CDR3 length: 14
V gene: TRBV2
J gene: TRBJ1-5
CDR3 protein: CASSFQGADQPQHF
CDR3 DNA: TGTGCCAGCAGTTTTCAGGGGGCAGATCAGCCCCAGCATTTT